A selection of T cell receptor beta chains follows, all from one sample in a study of T cells after yellow fever vaccination. Using its own MiXCR run on the 5' RACE reads, TCRdb lists one record per CDR3 protein. The sample lists a few hundred thousand distinct CDR3 sequences, around 8.1% occurring once. The specimen comprised PBMCs, sampled 45 days after the first yellow fever vaccination. The receptors stem from a man between 18 and 35 years old who received the YFV17D yellow fever vaccine. Both conserved end residues are trimmed from each CDR3.

v_call cdr3_aa
TRBV3-1 ASSRQGGYT
TRBV12-3/TRBV12-4 ATTPYGYT
TRBV7-6 ASSLGDEFVGGELF
TRBV7-6 ASSLDLLAGSRDTQY
TRBV5-1 ASSAGGAGYT
TRBV10-3 AISEEDPNTGELF
TRBV7-9 ASSLERDTEAF
TRBV6-2/TRBV6-3 ASSERMTHEKLF
TRBV5-6 ASSLGVTGELF
TRBV7-2 ASSLVDGSTDTQY
TRBV20-1 SAVSGGAPSYEQY
TRBV12-3/TRBV12-4 ASSPYYGYT
TRBV20-1 SARDAGLSTGELF
TRBV20-1 SAPSGQGVQPQH
TRBV4-1 ASSQEAREVYGYT
TRBV7-9 ASSKRDRDSNYGYT
TRBV4-1 ASSRNRVNTEAF
TRBV5-1 ASSFIPYQRGNTIY
TRBV12-3/TRBV12-4 ASSTPWSYGYT
TRBV12-3/TRBV12-4 ASSLLARSDIQY
TRBV7-2 ASSLDSYGYT
TRBV7-9 ASSLQGPANEQF
TRBV5-1 ASRGPPSVETQY
TRBV7-9 ASLARNNEQF
TRBV13 ASSLNGGGDYNEQF
TRBV7-8 ASSLAQGLAGTTDTQY
TRBV5-6 ASSLVAGGPWNEQF
TRBV28 ASSLMRLGGTEAF
TRBV7-9 ASTTTEANTEAF
TRBV7-2 ASSLAPNTGNTIY
TRBV14 ASSLRFTAGGANTGELF
TRBV4-1 ASSPRDSYNSPLH
TRBV14 ASSQGLVQETQY
TRBV12-3/TRBV12-4 ASTLTVAPNTEAF
TRBV20-1 SARGQGRETQY
TRBV27 ASSSRSGGDTQY
TRBV4-1 ASSLNRGTHNEQF
TRBV7-9 ASGPQGHYEQY
TRBV29-1 SARGGSNQPQH
TRBV7-9 ASSSRLAGETQY
TRBV25-1 ASSVYRSTATNEKLF
TRBV10-3 AISESDSQETQY
TRBV7-9 ASSFNRGREETQY
TRBV5-4 ASRADRGNTGELF
TRBV7-2 ASSQDRQGRGYT
TRBV5-1 ASSHPSGETYEQY
TRBV2 ASSEDGQGFYGYT
TRBV20-1 SARGVRVSYNEQF
TRBV29-1 SVELRGQGRGYT
TRBV29-1 SVPGQGYYGYT
TRBV27 ASKGRYNEQF
TRBV12-3/TRBV12-4 ASSFFRAGDGYT
TRBV9 ASSVVSSSYNEQF
TRBV18 ASSPSEGREATGELF
TRBV24-1 GTSGFGTENTGELF
TRBV7-3 ASSTLGLGSTDTQY
TRBV14 ASSPDRTLGNEQF
TRBV5-1 ASSLVGQGNTEAF